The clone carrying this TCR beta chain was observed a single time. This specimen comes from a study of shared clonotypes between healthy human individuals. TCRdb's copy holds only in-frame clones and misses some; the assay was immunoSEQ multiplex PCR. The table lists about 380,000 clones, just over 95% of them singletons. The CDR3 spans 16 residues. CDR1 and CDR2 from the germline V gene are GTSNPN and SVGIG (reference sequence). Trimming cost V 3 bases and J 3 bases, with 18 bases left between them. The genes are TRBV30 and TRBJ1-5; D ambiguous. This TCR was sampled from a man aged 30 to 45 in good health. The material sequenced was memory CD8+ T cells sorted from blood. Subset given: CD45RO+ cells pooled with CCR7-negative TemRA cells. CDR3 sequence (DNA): TGTGCCTGGAGCGCTAGTGGAAGGTTTGTCAATCAGCCCCAGCATTTT. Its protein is CAWSASGRFVNQPQHF.